The clone carrying this T cell receptor (beta chain) was detected only a few times. Its target is unknown. Expressed TCRB transcripts were sequenced after all isolated RNA was converted to cDNA. This table comes from immunoSEQ multiplex PCR, and its TCRdb copy is limited to in-frame clones, with some not included. The table has around 260,000 clones, around 21% seen once. These data are taken from a study of beta chain features in type 1 diabetes. Study results and caveats: All four CD4+ subsets of Type 1 diabetes patients contained TCRB CDR3s that were moderately but significantly shorter.

The material sequenced was naive CD4+ T cells from blood. The clonotype was recovered from a woman between 35 and 50 years old with type 1 diabetes.

For the CDR3, the DNA is TGTGCCAGCAGCTTAATGAGCGGGGGGAACTACGAGCAGTACTTC. Translated, it gives CASSLMSGGNYEQYF. J is TRBJ2-7 and V is TRBV7-2; 9 bases align to TRBD2. There are 15 residues in the CDR3. Germline V CDR1 and CDR2: SGHTA, FQGNSA. V lost 2 bases, J lost 3 bases, and 5 bases stayed unmatched.